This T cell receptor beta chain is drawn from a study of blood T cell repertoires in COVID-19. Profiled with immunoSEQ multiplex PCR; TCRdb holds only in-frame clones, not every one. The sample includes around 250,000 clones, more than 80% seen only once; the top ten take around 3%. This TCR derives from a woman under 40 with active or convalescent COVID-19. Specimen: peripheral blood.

The CDR3 protein is CASSLDQQPLLGASTDTQYF. Written as DNA, the CDR3 is TGTGCCAGCAGCTTAGACCAACAACCCTTACTGGGCGCTAGCACAGATACGCAGTATTTT. The chain uses TRBV7-8 and TRBJ2-3; unclear D gene. V was shortened by 1 base and J by 0 bases, with 23 bases between the two germline ends. The CDR3 loop spans 20 amino acids. CDR1 and CDR2 (germline): SGHVS, FQNEAQ.